The 10 T cell receptor beta chains in this list originate from one sample, sequenced in a study of breast tumors, draining lymph nodes, adjacent tissues. A single record per CDR3 protein comes from TCRdb applying MiXCR to the multiplex PCR reads. The sample has around 300,000 distinct CDR3 sequences; roughly 30% are singletons. Samples came from axillary lymph nodes draining the breast cancer. The sequenced sample was axillary lymph node tissue. These receptors all come from a female donor with breast cancer. Some clones in this sample may be carry-over from other donors' samples.

This clonotype was counted ten times or more. The J gene is TRBJ2-3, the V gene TRBV10-3; TRBD2 agrees at 7 bases. V gave up 4 bases and J gave up 2 bases; unmatched junction bases: 3. The germline V gene has CDR1 ENHRY and CDR2 SYGVKD. The CDR3 length is 14 residues. The CDR3 region has the DNA TGTGCCATCAGTGGGGACTACTCCACAGATACGCAGTATTTT. It codes for CAISGDYSTDTQYF.

This clonotype was seen repeatedly, ten times or more. CDR3 sequence (DNA): TGCAGTGCCCCGGGGACTAGCGGGACTGAGCAGTTCTTC. The encoded protein is CSAPGTSGTEQFF. J is TRBJ2-1 and V is TRBV20-1, with 13 bases matching TRBD2. Germline assignment: CDR1 DFQATT and CDR2 SNEGSKA (reference sequence). This CDR3 contains 13 residues. V lost 6 bases to trimming and J lost 9 bases; unmatched junction nucleotides: 5.

This clonotype was seen ten or more times. This CDR3 is CASSLAGTSTDTQYF. The CDR3 DNA reads TGCGCCAGCAGCTTGGCGGGGACTAGCACAGATACGCAGTATTTT. The genes are TRBV5-1 and TRBJ2-3, with a weak D call TRBD2 (6 bases). Trimming left V 0 bases short and J 0 bases short, with 8 bases between. The CDR3 covers 15 residues. Germline assignment: CDR1 SGHRS and CDR2 YFSETQ.

The table lists this clonotype with a few counts. A much larger clone sits a single nucleotide away, making a read error possible. DNA for the CDR3: TGTGCCAGCAGCTTAGACAGGAGGGCTACTATCGGCTACCCCTTC. The encoded protein is CASSLDRRATIGYPF. This chain joins TRBV7-2 and TRBJ1-2, with D possibly being TRBD1 (5 bases). CDR3 size: 15 residues. CDR1 SGHTA and CDR2 FQGNSA come from the germline V gene.

This clonotype was detected many times. V usage is TRBV2 and J usage is TRBJ2-5; 7 bases map to TRBD1. This CDR3 has 14 residues. Germline assignment: CDR1 SNHLY and CDR2 FYNNEI. Trimming at V came to 4 bases and at J to 2 bases, leaving 4 bases not matched to a gene. CDR3 residues: CASSGGQRQETQYF. CDR3 DNA: TGTGCCAGCAGTGGGGGACAGCGACAAGAGACCCAGTACTTC.

This clonotype has a count of ten or more. The chain has TRBV12-3 or TRBV12-4 and TRBJ2-7; no clear D. Trimming took off 3 bases at V and 3 bases at J, with 9 bases between the two ends. The CDR3 consists of 13 residues. In DNA, the CDR3 is TGTGCCAGCAGTTTTGGCGGTTACTACGAGCAGTACTTC. It codes for CASSFGGYYEQYF.

This clonotype was seen at least ten times. This sequence joins TRBV5-5 and TRBJ1-5; 9 bases are a match to TRBD1. V shed 0 bases, J shed 6 bases, and the junction held 4 bases outside the gene matches. The germline gives CDR1 SGHKS, CDR2 YYEKEE (reference sequence). The CDR3 loop spans 15 amino acids. The CDR3 nucleotides are TGTGCCAGCAGCTTGGAGGGACAGGGCGGTCAGCCCCAGCATTTT. Protein product: CASSLEGQGGQPQHF.

A word on this clonotype: This may come from a read error, since a much larger clone is one base off. This CDR3 fails to terminate in the conserved phenylalanine or tryptophan, so it likely reflects a read error. This sequence joins TRBV6-2 or TRBV6-3 and TRBJ1-2, with TRBD1 matching over 7 bases. CDR1 is MNHEY and CDR2 is SVGEGT in the germline V gene. The J segment lost 4 bases and the V segment lost 6 bases, leaving 5 bases of the junction unmatched. CDR3 length: 13 amino acids. The CDR3 here is CASRMGQPYGYTL. CDR3 bases: TGTGCCAGCAGAATGGGACAGCCCTATGGCTACACCCTC.

This clonotype was seen at least ten times. The chain combines TRBV2 with TRBJ1-5; 9 bases agree with TRBD1. This CDR3 has 14 amino acids. J was trimmed by 5 bases and V by 7 bases; bases with no gene match: 6. The V gene's germline CDR1 is SNHLY and CDR2 FYNNEI. Here the CDR3 reads CASKGQGYHQPQHF. CDR3 nucleotides: TGTGCCAGCAAGGGACAGGGATACCATCAGCCCCAGCATTTT.

This clonotype was counted at least ten times. CDR3: CASSLVSSGNNEQFF. For the CDR3, the DNA is TGTGCCAGCAGCTTAGTGTCTAGCGGCAACAATGAGCAGTTCTTC. The chain recombines TRBV7-2 with TRBJ2-1; the match to TRBD2 covers 7 bases. Germline V gene lookup returns CDR1 SGHTA and CDR2 FQGNSA. The CDR3 length is 15 residues. Trimming took 1 base from V and 5 from J; bases not matched to a gene: 5. Full variable domain (outside the CDR3, taken from reference TRBV7-2 and TRBJ2-1): GAGVSQSPSNKVTEKGKDVELRCDPISGHTALYWYRQSLGQGLEFLIYFQGNSAPDKSGLPSDRFSAERTGGSVSTLTIQRTQQEDSAVYLCASSLVSSGNNEQFFGPGTRLTVL.